The text below deals with one T cell receptor (beta chain). Its matching antigen is unknown. Trimming at V came to 8 bases and at J to 0 bases, leaving 3 bases not matched to a gene. This CDR3 contains 15 residues. CDR1 and CDR2 from the germline V gene are MDHEN and SYDVKM. It was with random hexamers that roughly 0.5 to 1 ug RNA was reverse transcribed. The TCR beta CDR3 was amplified by immunoSEQ multiplex PCR across 54 Vbeta, 13 Jbeta. TCRdb itself ran the immunoSEQ multiplex PCR reads through MiXCR, one entry per CDR3 protein. The repertoire holds 150,000 to 200,000 distinct CDR3 sequences, with approximately 95% as singletons. These data are taken from a study of CD8 T cells in Susac syndrome. Controls were drawn from healthy donors and were matched for age and sex. The authors negatively isolated CD8+ and CD4+ T cells and FACS-enriched TEMRA cells. Study outcomes and limitations: The study recognized that its TCR sequencing and HLA analysis covered a relatively small number of individuals.

V gene TRBV28 combines with J gene TRBJ1-6; 8 bases are shared with TRBD1. This receptor was obtained from a human donor in good health. The sample was CD4+ T cells from PBMCs. The CDR3: CASQDRGSYNSPLHF. The CDR3 bases are TGTGCCAGCCAAGACAGGGGCTCCTATAATTCACCCCTCCACTTT.